The source of this TCR beta chain is a study of blood T cell repertoires in COVID-19. The assay was immunoSEQ multiplex PCR, and TCRdb's table has in-frame clones only and misses some. There are 200,000 to 300,000 clones in the sample; about 86% occur only once, and roughly 1.8% lies in the top ten. Germline CDR1 SGHNT, CDR2 YYREEE (reference sequence). This CDR3 comprises 14 residues. J was trimmed by 4 bases and V by 0 bases; bases with no gene match: 3. The TCR sequence derives from a man aged 25-45 years with active or convalescent COVID-19. Material for sequencing was peripheral blood. V usage is TRBV5-4 and J usage is TRBJ2-5; 7 bases match TRBD1. CDR3 loop: CASSLDRGGETQYF. Here the CDR3 DNA reads TGTGCCAGCAGCTTGGACAGGGGTGGAGAGACCCAGTACTTC. Full variable domain (remainder filled in from reference TRBV5-4 and TRBJ2-5): ETGVTQSPTHLIKTRGQQVTLRCSSQSGHNTVSWYQQALGQGPQFIFQYYREEENGRGNFPPRFSGLQFPNYSSELNVNALELDDSALYLCASSLDRGGETQYFGPGTRLLVL.